Following are 10 T cell receptor beta chains from one sample sequenced in a study of blood T cell repertoires in COVID-19 (dated by TCRdb to the early 2020s). Library preparation used the immunoSEQ multiplex PCR assay. TCRdb limited this immuneACCESS table to in-frame rearrangements with V and J called. A share of clones is missing; checked studies link under half to unresolved V genes, and the rest is unexplained. For this sample the table gives 87,000 or so clones, of which roughly 86% were detected only once. The ten largest clones add up to 20% to 25% of the sample. Input material: peripheral blood. The receptors originated from an elderly woman in a cohort sampled during active or convalescent COVID-19.

The chain couples TRBV15 to TRBJ1-2, with TRBD1 matching over 7 bases. The CDR3 length is 15 residues. Germline CDR1 reads LNHNV; CDR2 reads YYDKDF (reference sequence). J lost 6 bases, V lost 0 bases, and 7 bases had no gene match. For the CDR3, the DNA is TGTGCCACCAGCAGAGATAAGAGAGACAGGGATGGCTACACCTTC. This sequence encodes CATSRDKRDRDGYTF.

This clone was counted ten times or more. The rearrangement joins TRBV9 to TRBJ2-2, with TRBD2 matching over 8 bases. Germline lookup yields CDR1 SGDLS and CDR2 YYNGEE. V gave up 2 bases and J gave up 2 bases; unmatched junction bases: 5. The CDR3 length is 16 residues. CDR3 loop: CASSVNLAGNTGELFF. In DNA, the CDR3 is TGTGCCAGCAGCGTTAACTTAGCGGGAAACACCGGGGAGCTGTTTTTT.

The J gene is TRBJ2-3, the V gene TRBV28; TRBD1 matches at 9 bases. Germline V gene lookup returns CDR1 MDHEN and CDR2 SYDVKM. The V gene end was trimmed by 6 bases and the J gene end by 5 bases; junction bases not matched to a gene: 9. CDR3 length: 15 amino acids. The CDR3 spells CASRPTGQGKDTQYF. Here the CDR3 DNA reads TGTGCCAGCAGGCCCACGGGACAGGGAAAAGATACGCAGTATTTT.

DNA for the CDR3: TGTGCCAGCAGCCTGATGGCAGGGGGCATCTATGGCTACACCTTC. This gives the protein CASSLMAGGIYGYTF. V usage is TRBV7-2 and J usage is TRBJ1-2; TRBD1 matches 8 bases. V trimming: 5 bases; J trimming: 4 bases; junction bases outside the gene matches: 9. Per the germline V gene, CDR1 is SGHTA and CDR2 is FQGNSA. The CDR3 runs 15 residues.

CDR3 loop: CASSLTGAGQPQHF. CDR3 DNA sequence: TGCGCCAGCAGTTTGACAGGGGCCGGACAGCCCCAGCATTTT. The chain links TRBV5-1 to TRBJ1-5; 8 bases are shared with TRBD1. The V gene end was trimmed by 5 bases and the J gene end by 7 bases; junction bases not matched to a gene: 8. The CDR3 runs 14 residues. Germline CDR1 is SGHRS and CDR2 is YFSETQ.

This clone was seen once. The V and J genes are TRBV25-1 and TRBJ2-2; 10 bases line up with TRBD2. The CDR3 totals 14 residues. The J segment lost 7 bases and the V segment lost 5 bases, leaving 4 bases of the junction unmatched. The germline V gene encodes CDR1 MGHDK and CDR2 SYGVNS. CDR3 nucleotides: TGTGCCAGCAGTTCTAGCGGGAGTCTCGGGGAGCTGTTTTTT. It is translated as CASSSSGSLGELFF.

The V call is TRBV12-3 or TRBV12-4, the J call TRBJ2-6; D unclear. The ends were cut back, 8 bases at V and 0 bases at J, with 5 bases in the middle. The CDR3 is 13 amino acids. CDR3 in DNA: TGTGCCAGCCGGGTCTCTGGGGCCAACGTCCTGACTTTC. Its translation is CASRVSGANVLTF.

The chain is built from TRBV3-1 (or the pseudogene TRBV3-2) and TRBJ2-7; 10 bases match TRBD1. Germline V lookup: CDR1 LGHDT, CDR2 YNNKEL (reference sequence). V shed 4 bases, J shed 3 bases, and the junction held 3 bases outside the gene matches. The CDR3 sequence is 14 residues long. Written as DNA, the CDR3 is TGTGCCAGCAGCCGCCGGGACAGGGGCTACGAGCAGTACTTC. It specifies CASSRRDRGYEQYF.

The chain carries TRBV18 and TRBJ1-3, with 9 bases lining up with TRBD1. Germline CDR1 is KGHSH and CDR2 is LQKENI. The CDR3 sequence is 17 residues long. V dropped 1 base and J dropped 0; count of bases not matched to a gene: 4. CDR3 nucleotide sequence: TGTGCCAGCTCACCACGGGGACAGGGTTTCTCTGGAAACACCATATATTTT. It codes for CASSPRGQGFSGNTIYF.

The V and J genes are TRBV18 and TRBJ2-1, with D possibly being TRBD1 (6 bases). Trimming took 2 bases from V and 2 from J, leaving 10 bases between them. The CDR3 length is 15 residues. CDR1 is KGHSH, CDR2 LQKENI, per germline. CDR3 sequence: CASSPGGSAYNEQFF. The CDR3 DNA sequence: TGTGCCAGCTCACCAGGGGGCAGTGCCTACAATGAGCAGTTCTTC.